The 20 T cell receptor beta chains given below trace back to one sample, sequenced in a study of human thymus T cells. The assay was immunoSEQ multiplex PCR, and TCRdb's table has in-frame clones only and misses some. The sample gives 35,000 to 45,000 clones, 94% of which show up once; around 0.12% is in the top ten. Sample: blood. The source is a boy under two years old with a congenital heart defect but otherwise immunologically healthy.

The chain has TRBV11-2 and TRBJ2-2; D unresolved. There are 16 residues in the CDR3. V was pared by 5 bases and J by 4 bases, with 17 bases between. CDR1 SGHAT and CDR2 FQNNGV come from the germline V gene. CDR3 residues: CASSPLLHLSTGELFF. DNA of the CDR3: TGTGCCAGCAGCCCCCTCTTGCATCTCTCCACCGGGGAGCTGTTTTTT.

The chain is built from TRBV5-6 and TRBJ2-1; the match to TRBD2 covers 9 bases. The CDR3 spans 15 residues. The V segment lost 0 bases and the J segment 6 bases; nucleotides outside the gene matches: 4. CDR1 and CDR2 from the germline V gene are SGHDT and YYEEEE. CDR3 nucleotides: TGTGCCAGCAGCTTGGGACTAGCGGCTCTCAATGAGCAGTTCTTC. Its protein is CASSLGLAALNEQFF.

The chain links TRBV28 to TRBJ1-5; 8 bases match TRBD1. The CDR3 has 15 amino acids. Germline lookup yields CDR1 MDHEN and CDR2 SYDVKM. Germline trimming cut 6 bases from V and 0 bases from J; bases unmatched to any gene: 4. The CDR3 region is CASSTGGYSNQPQHF. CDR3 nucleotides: TGTGCCAGCAGCACAGGGGGTTATAGCAATCAGCCCCAGCATTTT.

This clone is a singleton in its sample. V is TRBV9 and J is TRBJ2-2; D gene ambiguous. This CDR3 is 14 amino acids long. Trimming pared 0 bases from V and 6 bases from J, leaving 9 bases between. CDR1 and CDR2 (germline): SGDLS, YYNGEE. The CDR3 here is CASSVATFPGELFF. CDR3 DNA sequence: TGTGCCAGCAGCGTAGCCACCTTCCCCGGGGAGCTGTTTTTT.

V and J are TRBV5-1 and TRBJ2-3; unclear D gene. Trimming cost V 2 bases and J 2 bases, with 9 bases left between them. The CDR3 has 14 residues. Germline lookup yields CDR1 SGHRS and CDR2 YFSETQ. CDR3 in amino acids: CASSLMESTDTQYF. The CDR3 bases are TGCGCCAGCAGCTTAATGGAGTCCACAGATACGCAGTATTTT.

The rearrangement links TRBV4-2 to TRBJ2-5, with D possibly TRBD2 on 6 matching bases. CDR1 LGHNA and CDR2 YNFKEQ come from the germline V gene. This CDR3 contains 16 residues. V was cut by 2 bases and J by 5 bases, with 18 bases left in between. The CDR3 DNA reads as TGTGCCAGCAGCCAACAGAACGCGCGGGGCAAGGAGACCCAGTACTTC. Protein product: CASSQQNARGKETQYF.

CDR3 region: CASSPLAEETQYF. The CDR3 bases are TGCGCCAGCAGCCCCTTGGCTGAAGAGACCCAGTACTTC. The chain carries TRBV5-1 and TRBJ2-5; D gene uncertain. The CDR3 runs to 13 residues. CDR1 and CDR2 (germline): SGHRS, YFSETQ. The ends were cut back, 4 bases at V and 3 bases at J, with 10 bases in the middle.

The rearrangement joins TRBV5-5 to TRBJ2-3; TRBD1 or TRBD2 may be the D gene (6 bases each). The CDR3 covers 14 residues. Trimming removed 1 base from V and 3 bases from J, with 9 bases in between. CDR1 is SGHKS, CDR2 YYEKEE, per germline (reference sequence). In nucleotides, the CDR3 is TGTGCCAGCAGCTTGTGGGGGGCAACAGATACGCAGTATTTT. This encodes CASSLWGATDTQYF. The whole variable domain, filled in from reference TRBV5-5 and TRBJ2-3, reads DAGVTQSPTHLIKTRGQQVTLRCSPISGHKSVSWYQQVLGQGPQFIFQYYEKEERGRGNFPDRFSARQFPNYSSELNVNALLLGDSALYLCASSLWGATDTQYFGPGTRLTVL.

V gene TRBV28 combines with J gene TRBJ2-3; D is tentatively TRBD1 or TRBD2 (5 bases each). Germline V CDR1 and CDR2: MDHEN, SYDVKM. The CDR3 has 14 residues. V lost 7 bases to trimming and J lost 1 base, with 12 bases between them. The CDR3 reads CASIGAGGTDTQYF. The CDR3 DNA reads TGTGCCAGCATCGGGGCGGGTGGCACAGATACGCAGTATTTT. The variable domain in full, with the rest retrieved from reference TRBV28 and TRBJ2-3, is DVKVTQSSRYLVKRTGEKVFLECVQDMDHENMFWYRQDPGLGLRLIYFSYDVKMKEKGDIPEGYSVSREKKERFSLILESASTNQTSMYLCASIGAGGTDTQYFGPGTRLTVL.

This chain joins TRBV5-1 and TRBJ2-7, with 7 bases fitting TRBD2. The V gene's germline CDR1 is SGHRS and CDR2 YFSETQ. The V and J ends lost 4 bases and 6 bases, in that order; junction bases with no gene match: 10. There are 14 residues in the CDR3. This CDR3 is CASSIGLGVGEQYF. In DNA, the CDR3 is TGCGCCAGCAGCATTGGACTAGGTGTTGGCGAGCAGTACTTC.

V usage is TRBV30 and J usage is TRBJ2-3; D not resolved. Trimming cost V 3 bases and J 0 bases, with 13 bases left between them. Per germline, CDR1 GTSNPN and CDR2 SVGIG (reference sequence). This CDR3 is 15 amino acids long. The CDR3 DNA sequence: TGTGCCTGGAGCCCTAAACAATTTAGCACAGATACGCAGTATTTT. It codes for CAWSPKQFSTDTQYF.

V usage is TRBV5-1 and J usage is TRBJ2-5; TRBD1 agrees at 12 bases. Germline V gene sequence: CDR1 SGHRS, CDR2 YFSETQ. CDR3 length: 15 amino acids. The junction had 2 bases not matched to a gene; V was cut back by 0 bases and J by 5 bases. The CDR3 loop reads CASSLVGTGGETQYF. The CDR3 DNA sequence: TGCGCCAGCAGCTTGGTAGGGACAGGGGGCGAGACCCAGTACTTC.

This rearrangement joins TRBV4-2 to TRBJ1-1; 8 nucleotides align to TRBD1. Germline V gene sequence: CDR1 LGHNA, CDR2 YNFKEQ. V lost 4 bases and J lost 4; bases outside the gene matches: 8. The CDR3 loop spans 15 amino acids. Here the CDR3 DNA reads TGTGCCAGCAGCCGCCAGGCAGGGGGCGGCACTGAAGCTTTCTTT. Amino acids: CASSRQAGGGTEAFF.

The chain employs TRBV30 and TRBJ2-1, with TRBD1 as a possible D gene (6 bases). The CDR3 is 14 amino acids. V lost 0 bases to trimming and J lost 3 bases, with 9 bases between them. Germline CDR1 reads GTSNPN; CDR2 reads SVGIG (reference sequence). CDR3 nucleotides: TGTGCCTGGAGTGTACCGGGACACTACAATGAGCAGTTCTTC. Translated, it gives CAWSVPGHYNEQFF.

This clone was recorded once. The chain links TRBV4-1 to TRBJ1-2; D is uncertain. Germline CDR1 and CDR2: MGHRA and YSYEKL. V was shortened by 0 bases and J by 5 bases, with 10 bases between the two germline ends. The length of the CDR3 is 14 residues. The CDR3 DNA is TGCGCCAGCAGCCAAGATTCGGGGTTTTATGGCTACACCTTC. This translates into CASSQDSGFYGYTF.

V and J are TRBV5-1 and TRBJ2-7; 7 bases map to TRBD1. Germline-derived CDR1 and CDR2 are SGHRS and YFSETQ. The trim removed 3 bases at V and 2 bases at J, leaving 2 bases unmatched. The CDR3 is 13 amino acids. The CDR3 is CASSWGTAYEQYF. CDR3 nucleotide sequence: TGCGCCAGCAGCTGGGGGACAGCCTACGAGCAGTACTTC.

CDR3 protein: CASSYSSGSSYEQYF. The CDR3 bases are TGTGCCAGCAGTTACTCTAGCGGGAGCTCCTACGAGCAGTACTTC. J is TRBJ2-7 and V is TRBV6-5, with 9 bases matching TRBD2. Trimming took 0 bases from V and 0 from J; bases not matched to a gene: 0. The CDR3 is made up of 15 amino acids. From germline, CDR1 is MNHEY and CDR2 SVGAGI.

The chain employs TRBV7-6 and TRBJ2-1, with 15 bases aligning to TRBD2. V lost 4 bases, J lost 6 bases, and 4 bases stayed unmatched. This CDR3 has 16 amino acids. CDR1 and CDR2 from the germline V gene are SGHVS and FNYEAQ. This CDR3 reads CASSSMGLAGGNEQFF. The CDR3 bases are TGTGCCAGCAGCTCTATGGGACTAGCGGGGGGCAATGAGCAGTTCTTC.

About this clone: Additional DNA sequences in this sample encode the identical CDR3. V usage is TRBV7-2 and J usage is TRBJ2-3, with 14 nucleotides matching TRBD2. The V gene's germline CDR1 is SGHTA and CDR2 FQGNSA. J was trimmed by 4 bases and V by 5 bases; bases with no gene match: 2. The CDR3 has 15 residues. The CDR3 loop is CASSLTSGGADTQYF. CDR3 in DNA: TGTGCCAGCAGCCTGACTAGCGGGGGGGCAGATACGCAGTATTTT.

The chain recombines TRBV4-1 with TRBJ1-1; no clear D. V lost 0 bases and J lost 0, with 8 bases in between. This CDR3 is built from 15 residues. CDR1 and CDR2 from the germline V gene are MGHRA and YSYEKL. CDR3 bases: TGCGCCAGCAGCCAAGATGGACGGTTGAACACTGAAGCTTTCTTT. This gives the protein CASSQDGRLNTEAFF.